What follows are 30 T cell receptor beta chains derived from one specimen sequenced in a study of shared clonotypes between healthy human individuals. Sequencing was performed with immunoSEQ multiplex PCR; in TCRdb, only in-frame clones are kept and a portion is missing. Counted here are hundreds of thousands of clones, about 74% occurring once; the ten biggest clones make up 1.7%. Sample: memory CD4+ T cells sorted from blood. The subset is: CD45RA-negative fraction. Source of these receptors: a young woman in good health.

The chain joins TRBV21-1 to TRBJ2-5; TRBD2 is the table's D call and was not checked against the DNA. TRBV21-1 is termed a pseudogene. The CDR3 spans 15 residues. DNA of the CDR3: TGTGCCAGCAGCAAGGGACTAGCGGGAGAAGAGACCCAGTACTTC. Its protein is CASSKGLAGEETQYF.

Ten or more counts support this clone. The sample holds other DNA sequences that translate to the same CDR3. The J gene is TRBJ2-7, the V gene TRBV6-5; TRBD2 agrees at 10 bases. Germline assignment: CDR1 MNHEY and CDR2 SVGAGI. CDR3 length: 13 amino acids. The V gene end was trimmed by 6 bases and the J gene end by 3 bases; junction bases not matched to a gene: 2. DNA of the CDR3: TGTGCCAGCAGGAAGCGGGAGGGCTACGAGCAGTACTTC. Protein: CASRKREGYEQYF.

The chain carries TRBV6-6 and TRBJ2-3; 8 bases align to TRBD1. This CDR3 has 14 residues. J was trimmed by 3 bases and V by 5 bases; bases with no gene match: 4. In germline, CDR1 is MNHNY, CDR2 SVGAGI (reference sequence). CDR3 DNA sequence: TGTGCCAGCAGTCCCGGGACAGGAACAGATACGCAGTATTTT. This encodes CASSPGTGTDTQYF.

This chain uses TRBV11-3 with TRBJ2-1; 10 bases agree with TRBD2. V trimming: 2 bases; J trimming: 6 bases; junction bases outside the gene matches: 13. Germline lookup yields CDR1 SGHNT and CDR2 YENEEA. CDR3 length: 18 residues. The CDR3 DNA sequence: TGTGCCAGCAGCTTAATACCCCCCAGCGGGGGGGGGTGCAATGAGCAGTTCTTC. Translating it yields CASSLIPPSGGGCNEQFF.

CDR3 sequence reads: CAISGGRGSYEQYF. Here the CDR3 DNA reads TGTGCCATCAGTGGAGGCAGGGGCTCCTACGAGCAGTACTTC. The rearrangement joins TRBV10-3 to TRBJ2-7, with a weak D call TRBD1 (6 bases). The CDR3 loop spans 14 amino acids. Germline V lookup: CDR1 ENHRY, CDR2 SYGVKD. The germline V and J ends were trimmed by 4 bases and 0 bases, with 10 bases remaining between them.

The genes are TRBV7-2 and TRBJ2-4, with 14 bases identical to TRBD2. The CDR3 loop spans 18 amino acids. V was pared by 5 bases and J by 1 base, with 7 bases of the junction left unmatched. The V gene's germline CDR1 is SGHTA and CDR2 FQGNSA. CDR3 in amino acids: CASSPGGLAGGAKNIQYF. Written as DNA, the CDR3 is TGTGCCAGCAGCCCCGGCGGACTAGCGGGAGGCGCCAAAAACATTCAGTACTTC. Full variable domain (remainder filled in from reference TRBV7-2 and TRBJ2-4): GAGVSQSPSNKVTEKGKDVELRCDPISGHTALYWYRQSLGQGLEFLIYFQGNSAPDKSGLPSDRFSAERTGGSVSTLTIQRTQQEDSAVYLCASSPGGLAGGAKNIQYFGAGTRLSVL.

The chain recombines TRBV4-1 with TRBJ2-3; 11 positions agree with TRBD2. The CDR3 is made up of 16 amino acids. Germline loops: CDR1 MGHRA, CDR2 YSYEKL. Losses at the gene ends were 1 base for V and 4 bases for J; bases not matched to a gene: 4. The chain's CDR3 is CASSQVLAGGPDTQYF. CDR3 bases: TGCGCCAGCAGCCAAGTCCTAGCGGGGGGCCCAGATACGCAGTATTTT.

The rearrangement uses TRBV28 and TRBJ2-3, with a possible D match to TRBD2 (6 bases). Germline loops: CDR1 MDHEN, CDR2 SYDVKM. V shed 5 bases and J shed 0 bases, with 9 bases lying between them. The CDR3 has 14 residues. CDR3 sequence reads: CASSVGGSTDTQYF. In DNA, the CDR3 is TGTGCCAGCAGTGTTGGAGGGAGCACAGATACGCAGTATTTT.

J is TRBJ2-1 and V is TRBV25-1; 13 nucleotides agree with TRBD2. The CDR3 contains 17 residues. The ends lost 5 bases at V and 4 bases at J; junction bases unmatched: 8. In germline, CDR1 is MGHDK, CDR2 SYGVNS. DNA of the CDR3: TGTGCCAGCAGTCCTACGACTAGCGGGAGGCTATACAATGAGCAGTTCTTC. It is translated as CASSPTTSGRLYNEQFF.

The chain carries TRBV28 and TRBJ2-2; 9 positions agree with TRBD1. CDR1 is MDHEN, CDR2 SYDVKM, per germline. With V trimmed by 7 bases and J by 6 bases, 9 bases remained unmatched. The CDR3 consists of 15 residues. The CDR3 protein is CASNADRGVSGELFF. CDR3 nucleotides: TGTGCCAGCAACGCGGACAGGGGTGTCTCCGGGGAGCTGTTTTTT.

A note on this clone: The same CDR3 also results from other DNA sequences found in this sample. The chain is built from TRBV6-1 and TRBJ2-2; 8 nucleotides agree with TRBD1. This CDR3 contains 14 residues. Germline assignment: CDR1 MNHNS and CDR2 SASEGT. V was pared by 6 bases and J by 1 base, with 1 base of the junction left unmatched. As DNA, the CDR3 is TGTGCCAGCAGCGGACAGGGGAACACCGGGGAGCTGTTTTTT. Residues: CASSGQGNTGELFF.

The CDR3: CSVRTGDFTDTQYF. The CDR3 DNA is TGCAGCGTTAGGACAGGGGATTTCACAGATACGCAGTATTTT. The chain is built from TRBV29-1 and TRBJ2-3; TRBD1 matches at 9 bases. The CDR3 extends over 14 amino acids. J was trimmed by 2 bases and V by 5 bases; bases with no gene match: 5. Germline loops: CDR1 SQVTM, CDR2 ANQGSEA.

This chain joins TRBV28 and TRBJ1-5; D is undetermined. CDR1 is MDHEN, CDR2 SYDVKM, per germline. The CDR3 consists of 13 residues. Trimming shortened V by 3 bases and J by 2 bases, and 5 bases separated the two germline ends. CDR3 loop: CASSFNGNQPQHF. The CDR3 bases are TGTGCCAGCAGTTTTAACGGCAATCAGCCCCAGCATTTT.

In its sample, this clone was seen a few times. The chain links TRBV7-9 to TRBJ1-4, with D maybe TRBD1 (5 bases). The CDR3 has 16 residues. V lost 8 bases and J lost 2, with 18 bases in between. Germline CDR1 reads SEHNR; CDR2 reads FQNEAQ (reference sequence). For the CDR3, the DNA is TGTGCCAGCCAGGTCAGGGTTGCATCGACTAATGAAAAACTGTTTTTT. It yields the protein CASQVRVASTNEKLFF.

V gene TRBV9 combines with J gene TRBJ1-2; D uncertain. Germline V gene lookup returns CDR1 SGDLS and CDR2 YYNGEE. Trimming removed 0 bases from V and 2 bases from J, with 8 bases in between. The CDR3 has 14 residues. CDR3 sequence: CASSVGNRNYGYTF. The CDR3 DNA reads TGTGCCAGCAGCGTAGGAAACCGGAACTATGGCTACACCTTC.

The count of this clone is one. This rearrangement joins TRBV4-2 to TRBJ1-1, with D unresolved. Germline V CDR1 and CDR2: LGHNA, YNFKEQ. CDR3 length: 15 residues. V lost 2 bases and J lost 12, with 22 bases in between. The DNA of the CDR3 is TGTGCCAGCAGCCAATTAGGTGCTTCGGTTTTTGGAACTTTCTTT. Its translation: CASSQLGASVFGTFF.

In the case of this clone: The same CDR3 is also encoded by other DNA sequences in this sample. The CDR3 DNA reads as TGCGCCAGCAGCTTGAATGAGGACACTGAAGCTTTCTTT. Protein sequence: CASSLNEDTEAFF. The rearrangement uses TRBV5-1 and TRBJ1-1; the D is unclear. CDR3 length equals 13 residues. Germline loops: CDR1 SGHRS, CDR2 YFSETQ. V gave up 1 base and J gave up 3 bases, with 7 bases separating them.

V usage is TRBV14 and J usage is TRBJ2-2; 10 bases map to TRBD2. Trimming at V came to 1 base and at J to 3 bases, leaving 5 bases not matched to a gene. The CDR3 consists of 17 residues. The germline V gene has CDR1 SGHDN and CDR2 FVKESK. The CDR3 spells CASSQGSGRAYTGELFF. The CDR3 DNA follows: TGTGCCAGCAGCCAAGGAAGCGGGAGGGCGTACACCGGGGAGCTGTTTTTT.

The V gene is TRBV5-8, the J gene TRBJ2-1; no reliable D call. CDR3 length equals 15 residues. Trimming cost V 0 bases and J 2 bases, with 9 bases left between them. Germline assignment: CDR1 SGHTS and CDR2 YDEGEE. CDR3 bases: TGTGCCAGCAGCTTGGCAGGACGGACCTACAATGAGCAGTTCTTC. It specifies CASSLAGRTYNEQFF.

The CDR3 coding sequence is TGTGCCAGCAGTTTCCCCTCCCGAGGGGTTAATGAGCAGTTCTTC. Protein sequence: CASSFPSRGVNEQFF. The V and J genes are TRBV28 and TRBJ2-1; D tentatively fits TRBD1 or TRBD2 (5 bases each). V gave up 3 bases and J gave up 7 bases, with 16 bases separating them. Germline-derived CDR1 and CDR2 are MDHEN and SYDVKM. CDR3 length: 15 amino acids. The entire variable domain, with the rest obtained from reference TRBV28 and TRBJ2-1, is as follows: DVKVTQSSRYLVKRTGEKVFLECVQDMDHENMFWYRQDPGLGLRLIYFSYDVKMKEKGDIPEGYSVSREKKERFSLILESASTNQTSMYLCASSFPSRGVNEQFFGPGTRLTVL.

The chain recombines TRBV25-1 with TRBJ2-1; tentative D call: TRBD1 (5 bases). Trimming took 3 bases from V and 12 from J, leaving 6 bases between them. CDR3 size: 10 residues. Germline V CDR1 and CDR2: MGHDK, SYGVNS. CDR3 residues: CASSDRVQFF. The CDR3, as DNA: TGTGCCAGCAGTGACAGGGTGCAGTTCTTC.

Ten or more counts support this clone. V and J are TRBV30 and TRBJ2-3; 7 nucleotides align to TRBD2. CDR1 is GTSNPN, CDR2 SVGIG, per germline (reference sequence). Germline trimming cut 8 bases from V and 7 bases from J; bases unmatched to any gene: 12. The CDR3 covers 13 residues. In nucleotides, the CDR3 is TGTGCCGTAAGGGGTCTAGCGGTGAATACGCAGTATTTT. This gives the protein CAVRGLAVNTQYF.

The genes are TRBV5-1 and TRBJ1-2, with 7 bases fitting TRBD1. The germline gives CDR1 SGHRS, CDR2 YFSETQ. The ends lost 4 bases at V and 7 bases at J; junction bases unmatched: 7. The CDR3 spans 13 residues. The CDR3 sequence is CASSITGVGGYTF. CDR3 sequence (DNA): TGCGCCAGCAGCATCACAGGGGTGGGTGGCTACACCTTC.

This clone was seen a few times. The V and J genes are TRBV4-1 and TRBJ2-7; no reliable D call. V lost 0 bases and J lost 2, with 11 bases in between. Germline assignment: CDR1 MGHRA and CDR2 YSYEKL. The CDR3 loop spans 15 amino acids. The CDR3 nucleotides read TGCGCCAGCAGCCAAGATAAATCCTGGACCTACGAGCAGTACTTC. Its protein product is CASSQDKSWTYEQYF.

This chain connects TRBV5-1 to TRBJ1-1; no reliable D call. CDR3 size: 12 residues. The V gene's germline CDR1 is SGHRS and CDR2 YFSETQ. Between the trimmed V and J ends, which lost 7 bases and 1 base, there was a span of 8 bases. CDR3 loop: CASGFQNTEAFF. The CDR3 DNA follows: TGCGCCAGCGGTTTCCAGAACACTGAAGCTTTCTTT.

The chain joins TRBV4-1 to TRBJ2-5, with D perhaps matching TRBD1 (6 bases). Deletions cut 4 bases from V and 1 base from J, with 10 bases between. The CDR3 consists of 14 residues. Germline V lookup: CDR1 MGHRA, CDR2 YSYEKL. The CDR3 DNA sequence: TGCGCCAGCAGCCTAAGGACAGCCCAAGAGACCCAGTACTTC. Amino acids: CASSLRTAQETQYF.

To note about this clone: A far larger clone is only one base removed, so a read error is likely. The gene calls are TRBV5-1 and TRBJ1-4, with 8 bases lining up with TRBD1. In germline, CDR1 is SGHRS, CDR2 YFSETQ. Trimming took 0 bases from V and 4 from J; bases not matched to a gene: 2. The CDR3 is made up of 15 amino acids. The CDR3 bases are TGCGCCAGCAGCTTGGGGGACAGGCATAATGAAAAACTGTTTTTT. Its protein product is CASSLGDRHNEKLFF.

The chain recombines TRBV27 with TRBJ2-6; no reliable D call. Germline V gene data show CDR1 as MNHEY and CDR2 as SMNVEV (reference sequence). CDR3 length: 15 residues. V lost 2 bases and J lost 0, with 5 bases in between. The CDR3 sequence is CASSLKVSGANVLTF. CDR3 nucleotide sequence: TGTGCCAGCAGTTTAAAAGTCTCTGGGGCCAACGTCCTGACTTTC.

The chain links TRBV29-1 to TRBJ1-1; unclear D gene. Germline V gives CDR1 SQVTM, CDR2 ANQGSEA. The CDR3 has 14 residues. V was trimmed by 6 bases and J by 1 base, leaving 15 bases between them. The CDR3 region is CSVPPDGANTEAFF. The CDR3 DNA is TGCAGCGTGCCCCCCGACGGCGCGAACACTGAAGCTTTCTTT.

This clone was counted at least ten times. This rearrangement joins TRBV18 to TRBJ1-2; 9 bases match TRBD1. Trimming removed 4 bases from V and 3 bases from J; junction bases left unmatched: 9. The germline V gene encodes CDR1 KGHSH and CDR2 LQKENI. The CDR3 contains 16 residues. The CDR3 loop reads CASSRSNRGLDYGYTF. The CDR3 DNA reads as TGTGCCAGCTCACGATCCAACAGGGGGCTCGACTATGGCTACACCTTC.